The present entry profiles one T cell receptor (beta chain) with its context. The sample is drawn from a study of blood T cell repertoires in COVID-19. For the study at large: Sites in the United States, Italy and Spain provided acute and convalescent COVID-19 samples.

The CDR3 sequence is 12 residues long. The germline gives CDR1 LGHDT, CDR2 YNNKEL (reference sequence). Trimming removed 4 bases from V and 8 bases from J, with 11 bases in between. Individuals aged about 18 to 90 years were recruited from 20 to 25 US areas. Recovered status applied to Cohort 3 donors who had two consecutive negative PCRs. It also applied to those with clearance or with symptom resolution. As originally analysed: Estimation of nucleated cell counts relied on the amplification of reference gene primers. Libraries were prepared by immunoSEQ multiplex PCR; TCRdb keeps only in-frame clonotypes and omits some of them. D and trimming were read from the DNA, whereas the V and J calls and clone size are those reported in that table. Of some 260,000 clones in the sample, around nine tenths are singletons; the top ten hold about 1.9%.

Sequencing used PBMCs or T cells enriched from blood (not recorded which). This chain uses TRBV3-1 (or the pseudogene TRBV3-2) with TRBJ1-1; no clear D gene. The TCR comes from a woman in her late teens or twenties who had recovered from COVID-19. The CDR3 loop reads CASSLRSAEAFF. Here the CDR3 DNA reads TGTGCCAGCAGCCTGAGGTCAGCAGAAGCTTTCTTT.